This T cell receptor beta chain was documented in a study of blood T cell repertoires in COVID-19. As for the study in general: The analysed material was cDNA or gDNA that came from T cells, B-cell-depleted T cells, or PBMCs.

This CDR3 comprises 12 residues. Germline V lookup: CDR1 MNHNS, CDR2 SASEGT. Trimming stripped 3 bases from V and 6 bases from J, with 8 bases between. Libraries were prepared by immunoSEQ multiplex PCR; TCRdb keeps only in-frame clonotypes and omits some of them. The sample holds 85,000 to 95,000 clones, roughly 88% seen once. This chain links TRBV6-1 with TRBJ1-1; D is undetermined. This TCR was sampled from a man aged 55-75 years with acute or convalescent COVID-19. Sequencing was performed on peripheral blood. CDR3 region: CASSDRFAEAFF. Here the CDR3 DNA reads TGTGCCAGCAGTGACCGGTTCGCTGAAGCTTTCTTT.